This T cell receptor (beta chain) emerged from a study of blood T cell repertoires in COVID-19 (dated by TCRdb to about 2020). About the full investigation: For ImmuneRACE Cohort 3, a participant was defined as recovered based on two consecutive negative NP/OP PCR tests, clearance by a healthcare professional, or resolution of symptoms. Samples covering the acute and convalescent phases of COVID-19 were provided by collaborators in the United States, Italy and Spain. Subjects who had been exposed to COVID-19, were actively infected with it, or had recovered from it provided the deeply sampled blood TCRbeta repertoires that made up the dataset. The repertoires were made available in a free public database intended to serve as a resource for research on the immune response to SARS-CoV-2. HLA class I and class II types, where available, came from metadata supplied by the sample provider rather than from assay-based typing. The samples were drawn from the first 160 participants of the ongoing ImmuneRACE study and from under 1,500 subjects provided by 6 global collaborators. The prospective study material was composed of cDNA or gDNA derived from T cells, B-cell-depleted T cells, or PBMCs. The sample metadata nearly always contained a de-identified subject ID, COVID-19 status, age in years and sex. Overall results and qualifications from the work: Clinical and demographic metadata were provided uncurated, with the amount varying by source and participant.

A word on this clone: The antigen this receptor binds is unknown. No base quality information exists; no much larger clone differs at one position.

TCRbeta CDR3 regions were amplified from genomic DNA using the immunoSEQ Assay, a bias-controlled multiplex PCR. On the study's bioinformatics: The number of nucleated cells in each sample was estimated by amplification of reference gene primers within the assay. Sequence reads were collapsed and filtered to measure the absolute abundance of every unique TCRbeta CDR3 rearrangement. For each sample, productive Simpson clonality was calculated as the square root of Simpson's diversity index over productive rearrangements. TCRdb carries this immuneACCESS record with in-frame sequences only. Its versions omit some clonotypes, under half of them owing to an unresolved V gene in the studies checked, with the rest unexplained. V and J calls and clone size are those listed in that table; D and trimming were worked out from the DNA. The sample records 330,000 or so clones, over 75% of which are singletons. The ten most abundant clones make up around 1.9% of the sample.

Participants in the prospective study were aged about 18 to 90 years, lived in approximately 26 United States geographic areas, and enrolled through a virtual design. In the prospective study, participants were assigned to cohorts based on the clinical history participants reported in a screening survey and a study questionnaire. In the prospective study, mobile phlebotomists collected whole blood, serum and a nasopharyngeal or oropharyngeal swab from each participant. Participants in the prospective study had the option to provide additional blood draws and questionnaires over an approximately two-month period. Prospective study blood samples were shipped either frozen or at room temperature before DNA extraction. The receptor's source is a man aged 35 to 55 in a cohort exposed to, infected with or recovered from COVID-19 (not recorded which). Sequences were obtained from PBMCs or T cells enriched from blood (not recorded which).

In nucleotides, the sequence is TGCAGCGCTCAACACGTTAGCACAGATACGCAGTATTTT. The translation is CSAQHVSTDTQYF. This sequence uses TRBV29-1 and TRBJ2-3, with no reliable assignment of the D segment. The CDR3 holds 13 amino acids from the cysteine to the phenylalanine. The kept DNA is CDR3 alone, 39 bases in frame from the first base. Per the germline V gene, SQVTM is the CDR1 and ANQGSEA is the CDR2. V lost 7 bases and J lost 0 bases; the stretch between them is 11 bases long.